Reported below is one T cell receptor beta chain. Its specificity is unknown. Only in-frame clones appear in the TCRdb table, and some are missing; sequencing was by immunoSEQ multiplex PCR. The sample lists 200,000 or so clones, 94% seen once, with roughly 9.2% in the top ten. The sample belongs to a study of T cell responses to AZD1222 COVID-19 vaccine. General observations from the study: The study identified only five or six AZD1222 recipients as seropositive at baseline. Donors in the cohort were predominantly white British and more often female, and clonal diversity was possibly underestimated. Spike-wide vaccine-associated CD4 TCRs dominated at 160-218 and 743-854. In the spike-specific TCR repertoire, nearly half reportedly target unmutated variant regions.

The source of this sequence is an adult in good health. The sample was peripheral blood, taken on day 0 of AZD1222 vaccination.

The CDR3 nucleotides are TGTGCCAGCTCACCCCTCCCTAGCGGGAGGTTGGATGAGCAGTTCTTC. Translation: CASSPLPSGRLDEQFF. The chain recombines TRBV18 with TRBJ2-1, with TRBD2 matching 11 bases. J was trimmed by 8 bases and V by 3 bases; bases with no gene match: 9. The CDR3 totals 16 residues. Germline CDR1 is KGHSH and CDR2 is LQKENI.